This TCR beta chain is from a study of post-analysis software for immune sequencing data. Study-wide results and limits: Comparison of patients with controls showed four or five TRBV segments more frequent in patients, TRBV5-6, TRBV5-1 and TRBV20-1 among them.

This clonotype was recorded once. Its matching antigen is unknown. Presence of unique molecular identifiers characterized the TCR beta cDNA libraries. There were roughly 1 to 11 million T cells, and roughly 0.5 million cDNA molecules came from them. MiXCR, run by TCRdb on the PCR reads, gives a single entry per CDR3 protein. This sample yields some 700,000 distinct CDR3 sequences, of which approximately 59% are seen a single time; around 11% belongs to the top ten. The germline CDR1 and CDR2 sequences are MNHNY and SVGAGI (reference sequence). The V end lost 6 bases, the J end lost 2 bases, and 14 bases lay between the germline ends. This CDR3 spans 14 amino acids.

The genes are TRBV6-6 and TRBJ2-7, with D possibly being TRBD1 (6 bases). The source is a girl between 2 and 10 years old with multiple sclerosis. Sequenced sample: blood. CDR3 bases: TGTGCCAGCAGCCACCCGGGACAAACCTACGAGCAGTACTTC. This gives the protein CASSHPGQTYEQYF.